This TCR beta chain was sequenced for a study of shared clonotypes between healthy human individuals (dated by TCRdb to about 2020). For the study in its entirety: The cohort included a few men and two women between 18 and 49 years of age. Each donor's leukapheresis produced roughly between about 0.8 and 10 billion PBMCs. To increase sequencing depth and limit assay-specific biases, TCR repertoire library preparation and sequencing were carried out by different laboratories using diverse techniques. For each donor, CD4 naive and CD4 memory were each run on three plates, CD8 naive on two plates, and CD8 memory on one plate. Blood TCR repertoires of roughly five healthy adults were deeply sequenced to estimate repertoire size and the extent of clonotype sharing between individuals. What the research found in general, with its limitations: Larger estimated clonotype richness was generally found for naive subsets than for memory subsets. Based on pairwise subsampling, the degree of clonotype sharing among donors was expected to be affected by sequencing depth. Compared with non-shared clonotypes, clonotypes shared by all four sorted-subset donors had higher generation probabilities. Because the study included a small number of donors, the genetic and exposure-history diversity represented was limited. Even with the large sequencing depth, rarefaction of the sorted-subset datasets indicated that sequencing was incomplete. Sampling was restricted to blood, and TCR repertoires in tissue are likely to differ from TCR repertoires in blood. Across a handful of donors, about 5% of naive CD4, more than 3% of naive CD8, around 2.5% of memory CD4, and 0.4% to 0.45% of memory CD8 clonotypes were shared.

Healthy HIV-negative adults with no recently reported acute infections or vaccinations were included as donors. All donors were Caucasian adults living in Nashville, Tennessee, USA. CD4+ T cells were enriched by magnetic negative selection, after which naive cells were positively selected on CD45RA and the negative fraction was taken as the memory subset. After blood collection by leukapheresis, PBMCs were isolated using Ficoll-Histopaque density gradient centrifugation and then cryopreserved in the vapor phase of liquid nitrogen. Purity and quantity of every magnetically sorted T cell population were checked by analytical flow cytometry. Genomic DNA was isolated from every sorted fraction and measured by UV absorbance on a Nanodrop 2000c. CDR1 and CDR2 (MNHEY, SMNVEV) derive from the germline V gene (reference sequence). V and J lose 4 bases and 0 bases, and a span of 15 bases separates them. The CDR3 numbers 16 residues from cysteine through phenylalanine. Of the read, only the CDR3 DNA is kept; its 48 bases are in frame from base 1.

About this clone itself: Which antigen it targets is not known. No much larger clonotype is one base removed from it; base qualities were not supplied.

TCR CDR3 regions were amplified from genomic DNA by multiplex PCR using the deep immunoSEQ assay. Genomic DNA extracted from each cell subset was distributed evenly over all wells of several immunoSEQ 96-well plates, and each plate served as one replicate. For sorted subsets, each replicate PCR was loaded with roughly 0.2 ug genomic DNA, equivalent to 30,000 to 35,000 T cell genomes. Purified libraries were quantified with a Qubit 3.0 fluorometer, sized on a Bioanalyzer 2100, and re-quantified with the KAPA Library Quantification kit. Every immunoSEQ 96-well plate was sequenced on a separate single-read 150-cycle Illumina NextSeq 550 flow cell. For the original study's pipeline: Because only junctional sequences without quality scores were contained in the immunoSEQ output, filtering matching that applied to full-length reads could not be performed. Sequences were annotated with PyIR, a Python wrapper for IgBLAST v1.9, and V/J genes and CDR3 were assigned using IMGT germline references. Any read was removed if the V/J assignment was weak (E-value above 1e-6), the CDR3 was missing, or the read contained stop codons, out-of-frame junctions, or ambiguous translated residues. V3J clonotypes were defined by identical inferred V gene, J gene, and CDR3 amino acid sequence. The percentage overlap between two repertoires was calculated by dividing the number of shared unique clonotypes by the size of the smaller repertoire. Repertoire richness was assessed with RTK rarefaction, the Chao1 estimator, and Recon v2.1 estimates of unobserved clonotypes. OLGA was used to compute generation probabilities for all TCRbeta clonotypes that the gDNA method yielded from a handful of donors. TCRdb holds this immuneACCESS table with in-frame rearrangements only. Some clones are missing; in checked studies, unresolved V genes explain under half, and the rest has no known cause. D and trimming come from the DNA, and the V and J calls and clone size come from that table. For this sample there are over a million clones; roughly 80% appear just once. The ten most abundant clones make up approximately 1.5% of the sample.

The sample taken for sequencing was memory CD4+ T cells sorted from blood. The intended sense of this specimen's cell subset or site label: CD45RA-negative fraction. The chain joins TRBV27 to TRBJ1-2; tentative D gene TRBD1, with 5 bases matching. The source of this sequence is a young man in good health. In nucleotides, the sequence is TGTGCCAGCAGTTCCGTCACTTTAGGGGCTAACTATGGCTACACCTTC. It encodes CASSSVTLGANYGYTF.